Below are 9 T cell receptor beta chains sequenced from a single sample in a study of blood T cells in healthy people across ages. Using a J-beta primer mix together with a sample-barcoded 5' primer, a second PCR was run for about 6 to 12 cycles. TCRdb re-derived calls from the 5' RACE reads in MiXCR, one entry per CDR3 protein. The sample records 850,000 to 1,000,000 distinct CDR3 sequences, roughly 47% being singletons. The sample was blood. These receptors were taken from a woman aged 55-69 years in good health.

This clonotype was detected only a few times. The CDR3 protein is CASSLYPLNEQFF. The CDR3, as DNA: TGTGCCAGCAGTTTATACCCCCTCAATGAGCAGTTCTTC. V is TRBV28 and J is TRBJ2-1; unclear D gene. The CDR3 is 13 amino acids. The V end was cut by 1 base, the J end by 6 bases, with 7 bases between. Germline V CDR1 and CDR2: MDHEN, SYDVKM.

V and J are TRBV2 and TRBJ1-2; D might be TRBD1 (5 bases). Trimming cost V 8 bases and J 5 bases, with 15 bases left between them. This CDR3 has 13 amino acids. Germline-derived CDR1 and CDR2 are SNHLY and FYNNEI. CDR3 sequence reads: CASYRNPSYGYTF. As DNA, the CDR3 is TGTGCCAGCTACAGGAATCCCTCGTATGGCTACACCTTC.

J is TRBJ2-7 and V is TRBV7-2, with a possible D match to TRBD2 (6 bases). The CDR3 has 12 amino acids. Germline V gene lookup returns CDR1 SGHTA and CDR2 FQGNSA. V was clipped by 4 bases and J by 7 bases, with 11 bases between them. The CDR3 bases are TGTGCCAGCAGCTGGGGGGACTCAGAGCAGTACTTC. Its translation: CASSWGDSEQYF.

The chain is built from TRBV11-2 and TRBJ2-4, with 12 bases identical to TRBD1. The assigned J gene may be wrong: the sequence end matches TRBJ2-7 better. This CDR3 has 15 residues. Looked up from germline, CDR1 is SGHAT and CDR2 is FQNNGV. The CDR3 sequence: CASSLEGQGASEQYF. The CDR3 DNA reads as TGTGCCAGCAGCTTAGAGGGACAGGGGGCGAGCGAGCAGTACTTC.

This clonotype was seen a handful of times. The chain carries TRBV29-1 and TRBJ2-1; TRBD2 agrees at 7 bases. Germline lookup yields CDR1 SQVTM and CDR2 ANQGSEA. J gave up 7 bases and V 8 bases, and 8 bases lay outside the gene matches. The CDR3 has 12 amino acids. This CDR3 reads CSTWTRANEQFF. The CDR3 bases are TGCAGCACATGGACTAGGGCGAATGAGCAGTTCTTC.

The chain is built from TRBV6-2 or TRBV6-3 and TRBJ2-5; D perhaps matches TRBD2 (6 bases). V dropped 7 bases and J dropped 5 bases, with 14 bases sitting between them. The CDR3 extends over 13 amino acids. Germline CDR1 is MNHEY and CDR2 is SVGEGT. The CDR3 DNA follows: TGTGCCAGCAAAGAGTCAGCGGGCGAGACCCAGTACTTC. Translating gives CASKESAGETQYF.

This chain connects TRBV11-2 to TRBJ2-3; the match to TRBD2 covers 8 bases. The CDR3 runs 15 residues. V dropped 3 bases and J dropped 3; count of bases not matched to a gene: 5. Germline CDR1 is SGHAT and CDR2 is FQNNGV. CDR3 nucleotides: TGTGCCAGCAGCTTTCCGGGACTAGTGACAGATACGCAGTATTTT. It codes for CASSFPGLVTDTQYF. The full variable domain, rest sourced from reference TRBV11-2 and TRBJ2-3, is EAGVAQSPRYKIIEKRQSVAFWCNPISGHATLYWYQQILGQGPKLLIQFQNNGVVDDSQLPKDRFSAERLKGVDSTLKIQPAKLEDSAVYLCASSFPGLVTDTQYFGPGTRLTVL.

This clonotype was seen at least ten times. The rearrangement joins TRBV12-3 or TRBV12-4 to TRBJ2-6; either TRBD1 or TRBD2 may fit D (5 bases each). The V end lost 7 bases, the J end lost 4 bases, and 23 bases lay between the germline ends. The CDR3 has 18 residues. The CDR3 region is CASKRAVRGPSGANVLTF. CDR3 nucleotides: TGTGCCAGCAAGAGGGCCGTAAGGGGCCCGTCGGGGGCCAACGTCCTGACTTTC.

This clonotype has just a few counts. V gene TRBV20-1 combines with J gene TRBJ1-2, with 10 bases lining up with TRBD1. CDR1 and CDR2 from the germline V gene are DFQATT and SNEGSKA (reference sequence). With V trimmed by 0 bases and J by 4 bases, 2 bases remained unmatched. The CDR3 has 14 residues. The CDR3 loop reads CSARDGTGVYGYTF. CDR3 in DNA: TGCAGTGCTAGAGACGGGACAGGGGTCTATGGCTACACCTTC.